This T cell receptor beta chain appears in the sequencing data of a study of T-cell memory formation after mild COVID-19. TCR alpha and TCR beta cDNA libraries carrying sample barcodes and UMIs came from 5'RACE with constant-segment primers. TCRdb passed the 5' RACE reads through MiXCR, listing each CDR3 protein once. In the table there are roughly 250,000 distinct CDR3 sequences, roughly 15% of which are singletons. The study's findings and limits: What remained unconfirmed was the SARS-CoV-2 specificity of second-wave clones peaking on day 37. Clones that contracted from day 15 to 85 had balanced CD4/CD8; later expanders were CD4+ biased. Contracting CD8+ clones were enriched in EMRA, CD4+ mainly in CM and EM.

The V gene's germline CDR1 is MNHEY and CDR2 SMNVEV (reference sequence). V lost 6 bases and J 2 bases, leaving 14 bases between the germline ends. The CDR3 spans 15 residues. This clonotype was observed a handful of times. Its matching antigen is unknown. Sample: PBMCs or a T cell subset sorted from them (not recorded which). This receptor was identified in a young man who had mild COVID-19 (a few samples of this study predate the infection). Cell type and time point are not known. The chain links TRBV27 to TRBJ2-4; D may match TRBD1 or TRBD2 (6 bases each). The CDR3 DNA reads TGTGCCAGCAGCTATTCGGGGGCGACCAAAAACATTCAGTACTTC. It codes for CASSYSGATKNIQYF.